One sample yielded the 19 T cell receptor beta chains listed below, sequenced in a study of blood T cell repertoires in COVID-19. Profiling relied on immunoSEQ multiplex PCR, and the TCRdb table lists in-frame clones only, not all of them. The table shows some 190,000 clones, with 80% to 90% occurring only once. Sequencing was performed on peripheral blood. All receptors come from a woman of 80 years or more with acute or convalescent COVID-19.

V usage is TRBV28 and J usage is TRBJ2-7; the match to TRBD1 covers 9 bases. Germline-derived CDR1 and CDR2 are MDHEN and SYDVKM. The trim removed 4 bases at V and 1 base at J, leaving 8 bases unmatched. The CDR3 is 16 residues long. CDR3 sequence (DNA): TGTGCCAGCAGTTCCACCGGGACAGGGTGGTCCTACGAGCAGTACTTC. This gives the protein CASSSTGTGWSYEQYF.

V is TRBV6-2 or TRBV6-3 and J is TRBJ2-3; 7 positions match TRBD2. This CDR3 contains 12 residues. Germline CDR1 MNHEY, CDR2 SVGEGT. Losses at the gene ends were 5 bases for V and 5 bases for J; bases not matched to a gene: 1. CDR3 amino acids: CASSTGGDTQYF. The CDR3 bases are TGTGCCAGCAGTACGGGGGGAGATACGCAGTATTTT.

CDR3 loop: CAWSVPGFGNYGYTF. The CDR3 DNA is TGTGCCTGGAGTGTACCCGGGTTCGGGAACTATGGCTACACCTTC. The chain employs TRBV30 and TRBJ1-2; D uncertain. The V end lost 0 bases, the J end lost 2 bases, and 13 bases lay between the germline ends. The CDR3 is 15 amino acids. Germline V gene sequence: CDR1 GTSNPN, CDR2 SVGIG (reference sequence).

The gene calls are TRBV28 and TRBJ1-2; D perhaps matches TRBD1 (6 bases). The CDR3 is 13 amino acids. V lost 3 bases to trimming and J lost 8 bases, with 13 bases between them. From germline, CDR1 is MDHEN and CDR2 SYDVKM. The CDR3 protein is CASSLNRAGGYTF. The CDR3 DNA sequence: TGTGCCAGCAGTTTGAACAGGGCTGGGGGCTACACCTTC.

The table lists this clone with a few counts. The V and J genes are TRBV7-2 and TRBJ2-2; D might be TRBD2 (6 bases). Germline V gives CDR1 SGHTA, CDR2 FQGNSA. The ends were cut back, 1 base at V and 4 bases at J, with 7 bases in the middle. This CDR3 is built from 14 residues. CDR3 loop: CASSLVGGTGELFF. DNA for the CDR3: TGTGCCAGCAGCTTAGTCGGGGGCACCGGGGAGCTGTTTTTT.

This sequence joins TRBV29-1 and TRBJ1-5, with 7 nucleotides matching TRBD1. Germline V gene data show CDR1 as SQVTM and CDR2 as ANQGSEA. This CDR3 spans 13 amino acids. J lost 7 bases, V lost 6 bases, and 9 bases had no gene match. CDR3 DNA sequence: TGCAGCGTAACTACAGGGGTGGAGCAGCCCCAGCATTTT. This encodes CSVTTGVEQPQHF. Together with reference TRBV29-1 and TRBJ1-5, the CDR3 gives the full variable domain: SAVISQKPSRDICQRGTSLTIQCQVDSQVTMMFWYRQQPGQSLTLIATANQGSEATYESGFVIDKFPISRPNLTFSTLTVSNMSPEDSSIYLCSVTTGVEQPQHFGDGTRLSIL.

The CDR3 loop is CASSLQALSTDTQYF. The DNA of the CDR3 is TGTGCCAGCAGCTTACAGGCGCTCAGCACAGATACGCAGTATTTT. The V and J genes are TRBV7-2 and TRBJ2-3, with unresolved D. Germline V gene sequence: CDR1 SGHTA, CDR2 FQGNSA. This CDR3 has 15 residues. Trimming removed 2 bases at V and 0 bases at J, with 9 bases between.

The chain carries TRBV10-3 and TRBJ2-1; 12 bases map to TRBD2. Germline trimming cut 2 bases from V and 6 bases from J; bases unmatched to any gene: 5. The CDR3 is made up of 16 amino acids. Germline V gene data show CDR1 as ENHRY and CDR2 as SYGVKD. As DNA, the CDR3 is TGTGCCATCAGTGAGGGGACTAGCGGGTTACGCAATGAGCAGTTCTTC. Protein product: CAISEGTSGLRNEQFF.

The chain is built from TRBV15 and TRBJ2-3; 11 nucleotides line up with TRBD2. CDR3 size: 17 residues. The J segment lost 2 bases and the V segment lost 0 bases, leaving 4 bases of the junction unmatched. In germline, CDR1 is LNHNV, CDR2 YYDKDF (reference sequence). The CDR3, as DNA: TGTGCCACCAGCAGAGAGGCTAGCGGGAGGCCCACAGATACGCAGTATTTT. Protein product: CATSREASGRPTDTQYF.

This chain connects TRBV7-2 to TRBJ1-2; D remains ambiguous. The CDR3 extends over 12 amino acids. Germline values: CDR1 SGHTA, CDR2 FQGNSA. V was trimmed by 6 bases and J by 3 bases, leaving 8 bases between them. CDR3 residues: CASRLIDYGYTF. In DNA form, the CDR3 reads TGTGCCAGCAGACTTATAGACTATGGCTACACCTTC. Full variable domain (remainder filled in from reference TRBV7-2 and TRBJ1-2): GAGVSQSPSNKVTEKGKDVELRCDPISGHTALYWYRQSLGQGLEFLIYFQGNSAPDKSGLPSDRFSAERTGGSVSTLTIQRTQQEDSAVYLCASRLIDYGYTFGSGTRLTVV.

V and J are TRBV12-1 and TRBJ1-4; whether TRBD1, the table's D call, matches the DNA was not checked. TRBV12-1 is a pseudogene segment. The CDR3 is 16 amino acids. DNA of the CDR3: TGTGCCAGCAGCTTGGGCAGGCTCGCAACTAATGAAAAACTGTTTTTT. This translates into CASSLGRLATNEKLFF.

The genes are TRBV12-3 or TRBV12-4 and TRBJ2-7; 7 nucleotides align to TRBD1. J gave up 4 bases and V 5 bases, and 5 bases lay outside the gene matches. The CDR3 length is 13 residues. The CDR3 loop reads CASSPTTGYEQYF. The CDR3, as DNA: TGTGCCAGCAGTCCAACGACAGGGTACGAGCAGTACTTC.

The rearrangement links TRBV6-5 to TRBJ2-6; D may be TRBD1 (5 bases). Germline V gives CDR1 MNHEY, CDR2 SVGAGI. CDR3 length: 15 amino acids. The germline V and J ends were trimmed by 9 bases and 0 bases, with 12 bases remaining between them. The CDR3 spells CASIPGNSGANVLTF. As DNA, the CDR3 is TGTGCCAGTATACCAGGGAACTCTGGGGCCAACGTCCTGACTTTC.

V is TRBV6-7 and J is TRBJ2-7; 8 nucleotides align to TRBD1. TRBV6-7 is placed among ORFs of uncertain function. The CDR3 runs 18 residues. J lost 2 bases, V lost 2 bases, and 14 bases had no gene match. This CDR3 is CASSYRSTSRQGTYEQYF. Written as DNA, the CDR3 is TGTGCCAGCAGTTACCGATCAACCTCGAGACAGGGGACCTACGAGCAGTACTTC.

The chain links TRBV7-9 to TRBJ1-2; D remains unclear. Per the germline V gene, CDR1 is SEHNR and CDR2 is FQNEAQ (reference sequence). V dropped 3 bases and J dropped 1 base, with 6 bases sitting between them. The CDR3 loop spans 13 amino acids. The CDR3 reads CASSLGVNYGYTF. The CDR3 DNA follows: TGTGCCAGCAGCTTGGGAGTTAACTATGGCTACACCTTC.

The CDR3, as DNA: TGCGCCAGCAGCCAAGCATACAGCTCCAATGAAAAACTGTTTTTT. Encoded protein: CASSQAYSSNEKLFF. The chain couples TRBV4-3 to TRBJ1-4; no clear D. The CDR3 has 15 amino acids. Between the trimmed V and J ends, which lost 1 base and 5 bases, there was a span of 11 bases. Germline-derived CDR1 and CDR2 are LGHNA and YSLEER.

CDR3 in amino acids: CAISGTGVYGYTF. Written as DNA, the CDR3 is TGTGCCATCTCCGGGACAGGGGTTTATGGCTACACCTTC. The V gene is TRBV10-3, the J gene TRBJ1-2, with 10 positions matching TRBD1. The CDR3 spans 13 residues. V shed 8 bases, J shed 5 bases, and the junction held 5 bases outside the gene matches. The germline V gene encodes CDR1 ENHRY and CDR2 SYGVKD.

The genes are TRBV27 and TRBJ2-7, with TRBD1 matching over 7 bases. The germline V gene has CDR1 MNHEY and CDR2 SMNVEV (reference sequence). The J segment lost 0 bases and the V segment lost 6 bases, leaving 5 bases of the junction unmatched. The CDR3 consists of 14 residues. CDR3 region: CASRARGSSYEQYF. The CDR3 DNA follows: TGTGCCAGCAGAGCCAGGGGGAGCTCCTACGAGCAGTACTTC.

The V gene is TRBV5-1, the J gene TRBJ2-5; 13 nucleotides agree with TRBD2. CDR3 length: 16 amino acids. The germline CDR1 and CDR2 sequences are SGHRS and YFSETQ. V lost 0 bases and J lost 2; bases outside the gene matches: 1. The CDR3 nucleotides read TGCGCCAGCAGCTTGGCACTAGCGGGAGGGCAAGAGACCCAGTACTTC. Translation gives CASSLALAGGQETQYF. The full variable domain, rest sourced from reference TRBV5-1 and TRBJ2-5, is KAGVTQTPRYLIKTRGQQVTLSCSPISGHRSVSWYQQTPGQGLQFLFEYFSETQRNKGNFPGRFSGRQFSNSRSEMNVSTLELGDSALYLCASSLALAGGQETQYFGPGTRLLVL.